This T cell receptor beta chain comes out of a study of T cells in Graves' hyperthyroidism and ophthalmopathy. In this sample, this clonotype turned up a few times. The source of the PBMCs was around 10 ml of fresh peripheral blood. TCR beta CDR3 sequences were amplified from RNA transcripts. The TCR CDR3 was amplified in a first-round RT-PCR using the HTBI primer set. MiXCR, run by TCRdb on the multiplex PCR reads, gives a single entry per CDR3 protein. The sample holds over 200,000 distinct CDR3 sequences, about 18% seen once. Germline V lookup: CDR1 SGHAT, CDR2 FQNNGV. Trimming removed 3 bases at V and 10 bases at J, with 19 bases between. The CDR3 extends over 16 amino acids.

V is TRBV11-2 and J is TRBJ1-6; tentatively, D is TRBD1 (6 bases). The receptor was isolated from a man aged 35 to 55 with Graves' hyperthyroidism. Sample: blood. The CDR3 is CASSLGGPGFRSPLHF. In DNA form, the CDR3 reads TGTGCCAGCAGCTTGGGGGGGCCCGGGTTTCGGTCACCCCTCCACTTT. The whole variable domain, remainder taken from reference TRBV11-2 and TRBJ1-6, is EAGVAQSPRYKIIEKRQSVAFWCNPISGHATLYWYQQILGQGPKLLIQFQNNGVVDDSQLPKDRFSAERLKGVDSTLKIQPAKLEDSAVYLCASSLGGPGFRSPLHFGNGTRLTVT.